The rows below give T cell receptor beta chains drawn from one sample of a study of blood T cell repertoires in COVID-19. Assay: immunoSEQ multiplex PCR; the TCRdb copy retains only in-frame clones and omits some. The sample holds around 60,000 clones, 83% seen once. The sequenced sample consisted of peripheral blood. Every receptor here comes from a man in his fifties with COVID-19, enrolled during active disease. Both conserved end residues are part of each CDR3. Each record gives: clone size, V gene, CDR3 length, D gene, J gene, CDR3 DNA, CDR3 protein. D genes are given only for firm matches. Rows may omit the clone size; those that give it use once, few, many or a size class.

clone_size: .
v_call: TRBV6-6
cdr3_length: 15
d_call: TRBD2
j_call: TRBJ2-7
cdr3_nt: TGTGCCAGCAGGATAGGACTAGCGGAACTATACGAGCAGTACTTC
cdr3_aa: CASRIGLAELYEQYF

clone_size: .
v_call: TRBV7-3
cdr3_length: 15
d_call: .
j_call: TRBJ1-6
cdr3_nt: TGTGCCAGCAGCTTAAACGGGGGAGGAAATTCACCCCTCCACTTT
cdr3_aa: CASSLNGGGNSPLHF

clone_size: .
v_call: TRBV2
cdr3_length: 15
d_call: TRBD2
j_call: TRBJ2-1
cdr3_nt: TGTGCCAGCAGTGAACTAGCGGGAGGGTACAATGAGCAGTTCTTC
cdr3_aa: CASSELAGGYNEQFF

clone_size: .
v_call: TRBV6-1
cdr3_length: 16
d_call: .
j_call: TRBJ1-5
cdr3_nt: TGTGCCAGCAGTGAAGCGGGCAGGTATAGCAATCAGCCCCAGCATTTT
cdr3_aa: CASSEAGRYSNQPQHF

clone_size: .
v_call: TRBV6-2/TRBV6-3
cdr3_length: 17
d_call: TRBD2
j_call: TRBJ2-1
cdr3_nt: TGTGCCAGCAGTTACGTCGGACTAGCGGGAGGTTACAATGAGCAGTTCTTC
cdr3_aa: CASSYVGLAGGYNEQFF

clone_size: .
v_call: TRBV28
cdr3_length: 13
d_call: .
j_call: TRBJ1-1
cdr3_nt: TGTGCCAGCTTGGGGCCATGGGACACTGAAGCTTTCTTT
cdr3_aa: CASLGPWDTEAFF

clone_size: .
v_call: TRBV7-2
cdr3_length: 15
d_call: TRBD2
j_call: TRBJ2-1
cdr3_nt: TGTGCCAGCAGCTCGATGAGCGGGAGACAGAATGAGCAGTTCTTC
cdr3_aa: CASSSMSGRQNEQFF

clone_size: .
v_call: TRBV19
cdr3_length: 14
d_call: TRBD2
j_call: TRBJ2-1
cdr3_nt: TGTGCCAGTAGGCCCTTGGGGACTAGATATGAGCAGTTCTTC
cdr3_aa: CASRPLGTRYEQFF

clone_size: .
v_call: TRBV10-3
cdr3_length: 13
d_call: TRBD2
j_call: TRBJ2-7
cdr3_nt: TGTGCCATCAGTGAATATCGGCGGGAGGGCCTGGACTTC
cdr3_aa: CAISEYRREGLDF

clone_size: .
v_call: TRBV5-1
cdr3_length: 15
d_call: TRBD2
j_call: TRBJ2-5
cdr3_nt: TGCGCCAGCAGCTCGAGCGGGAATGGCCGAGAGACCCAGTACTTC
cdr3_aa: CASSSSGNGRETQYF

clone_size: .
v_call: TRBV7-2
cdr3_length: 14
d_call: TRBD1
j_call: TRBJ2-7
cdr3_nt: TGTGCCAGCAGCCGCATCCAGGGGGCGGGAGAGCAGTACTTC
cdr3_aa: CASSRIQGAGEQYF

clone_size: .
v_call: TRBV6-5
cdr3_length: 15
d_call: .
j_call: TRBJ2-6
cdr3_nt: TGTGCCAGCAGTTACTCGAGAGCTGGGGCCAACGTCCTGACTTTC
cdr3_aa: CASSYSRAGANVLTF

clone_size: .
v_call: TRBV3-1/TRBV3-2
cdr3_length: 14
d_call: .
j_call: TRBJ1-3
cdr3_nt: TGTGCCAGCAGCCAGGCCGGGGTTGGAAACACCATATATTTT
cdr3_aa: CASSQAGVGNTIYF

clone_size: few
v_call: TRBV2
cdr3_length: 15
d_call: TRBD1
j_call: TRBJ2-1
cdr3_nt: TGTGCCAGCTTGACCGGACAGGGGGGCCCCAATGAGCAGTTCTTC
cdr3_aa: CASLTGQGGPNEQFF

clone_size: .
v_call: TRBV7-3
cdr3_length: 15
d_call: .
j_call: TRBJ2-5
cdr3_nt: TGTGCCAGCAGCTTCATCGGGAGCTCTCAAGAGACCCAGTACTTC
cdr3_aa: CASSFIGSSQETQYF

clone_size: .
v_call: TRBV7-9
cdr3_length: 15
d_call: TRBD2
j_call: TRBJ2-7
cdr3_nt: TGTGCCAGCAGCTTTACGCTAGCGGGAGTCCACGAGCAGTACTTC
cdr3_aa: CASSFTLAGVHEQYF

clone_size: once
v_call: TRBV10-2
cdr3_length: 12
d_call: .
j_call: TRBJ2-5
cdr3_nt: TGCGCCAGCAGTCAAGCAGGGGAGACCCAGTACTTC
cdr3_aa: CASSQAGETQYF

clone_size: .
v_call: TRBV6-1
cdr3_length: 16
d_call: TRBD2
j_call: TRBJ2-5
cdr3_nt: TGTGCCAGCAGTGTCGCGGGAGGGCCTCGGGCGGAGACCCAGTACTTC
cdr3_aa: CASSVAGGPRAETQYF

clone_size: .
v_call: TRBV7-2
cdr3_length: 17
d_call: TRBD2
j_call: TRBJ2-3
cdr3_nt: TGTGCCAGCAGCTTCGGGACTAGCGGGAGCACGACAGATACGCAGTATTTT
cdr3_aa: CASSFGTSGSTTDTQYF

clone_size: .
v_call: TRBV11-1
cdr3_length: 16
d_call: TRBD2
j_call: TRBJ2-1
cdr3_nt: TGTGCCAGCAGCTTCTTGACTAGCGGGAGTAATGATGAGCAGTTCTTC
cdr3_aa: CASSFLTSGSNDEQFF

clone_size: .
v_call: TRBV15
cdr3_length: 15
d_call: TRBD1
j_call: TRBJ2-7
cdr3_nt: TGTGCCACCAGCAGGCCGGGACAGGGTGCCGGCGAGCAGTACTTC
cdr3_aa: CATSRPGQGAGEQYF

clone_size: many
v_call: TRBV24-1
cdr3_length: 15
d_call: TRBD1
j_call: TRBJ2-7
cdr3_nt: TGTGCCACCAGTGCCGACCGGGACAGCTCCTACGAGCAGTACTTC
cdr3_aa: CATSADRDSSYEQYF

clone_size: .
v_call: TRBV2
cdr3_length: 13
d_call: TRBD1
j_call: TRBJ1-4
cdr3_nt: TGTGCCACCACGGGACAGGAAAATGAAAAACTGTTTTTT
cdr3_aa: CATTGQENEKLFF

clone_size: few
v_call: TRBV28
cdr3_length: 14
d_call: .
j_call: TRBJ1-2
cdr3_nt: TGTGCCAGTTGGGTGGCAGGGAGGAACTATGGCTACACCTTC
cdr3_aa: CASWVAGRNYGYTF

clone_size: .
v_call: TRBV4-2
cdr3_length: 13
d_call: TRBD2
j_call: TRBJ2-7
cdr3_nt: TGTGCCAGCAGCTCAGTAGCGGGAGATGAGCAGTACTTC
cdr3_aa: CASSSVAGDEQYF

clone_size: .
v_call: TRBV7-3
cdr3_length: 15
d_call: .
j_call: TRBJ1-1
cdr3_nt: TGTGCCAGCAGCCCAGAACAGGGCTTAGGGACTGAAGCTTTCTTT
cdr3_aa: CASSPEQGLGTEAFF

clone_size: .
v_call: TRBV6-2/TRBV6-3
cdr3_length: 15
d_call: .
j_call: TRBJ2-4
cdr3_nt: TGTGCCAGCAGTTTCATAGCGAAAGCCAAAAACATTCAGTACTTC
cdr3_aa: CASSFIAKAKNIQYF

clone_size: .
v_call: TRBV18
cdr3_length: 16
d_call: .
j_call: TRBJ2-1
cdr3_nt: TGTGCCAGCTCACCACTAGCGGCGGTGTTGGGGAATGAGCAGTTCTTC
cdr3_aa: CASSPLAAVLGNEQFF

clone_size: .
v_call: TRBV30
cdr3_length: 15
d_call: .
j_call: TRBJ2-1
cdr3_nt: TGTGCCTGGAGTGGGGGGGAGACCTCCTACAATGAGCAGTTCTTC
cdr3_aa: CAWSGGETSYNEQFF

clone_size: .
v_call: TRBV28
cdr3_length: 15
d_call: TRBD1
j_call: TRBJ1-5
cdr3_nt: TGTGCCAGCAGTCCGTTGACAGGGGGTCTCCGTCCCCAGCATTTT
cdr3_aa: CASSPLTGGLRPQHF

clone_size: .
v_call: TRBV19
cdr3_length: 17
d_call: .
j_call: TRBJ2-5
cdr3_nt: TGTGCCAGTAGTATAGCACATAACCGGCGACGGGGAGAGACCCAGTACTTC
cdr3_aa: CASSIAHNRRRGETQYF

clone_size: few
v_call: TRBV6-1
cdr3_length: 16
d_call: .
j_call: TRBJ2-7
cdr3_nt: TGTGCCAGCAGTGAAGATGGCAGGGGTACTCTCTACGAGCAGTACTTC
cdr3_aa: CASSEDGRGTLYEQYF

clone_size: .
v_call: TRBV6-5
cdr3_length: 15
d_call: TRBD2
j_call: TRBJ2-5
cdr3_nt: TGTGCCAGCAGTCCCTGGGGAGAGCGGGAGCAGACCCAGTACTTC
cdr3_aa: CASSPWGEREQTQYF

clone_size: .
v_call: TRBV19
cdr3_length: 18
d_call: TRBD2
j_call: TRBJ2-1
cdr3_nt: TGTGCCAGTAGTATCCGGTCTAGCGGGAGGTCACTTTACAATGAGCAGTTCTTC
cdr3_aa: CASSIRSSGRSLYNEQFF

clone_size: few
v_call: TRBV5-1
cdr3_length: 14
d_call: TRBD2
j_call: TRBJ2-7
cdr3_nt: TGCGCCAGCAGCATTAGCGGGAGAGAAGTCGAGCAGTACTTC
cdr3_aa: CASSISGREVEQYF

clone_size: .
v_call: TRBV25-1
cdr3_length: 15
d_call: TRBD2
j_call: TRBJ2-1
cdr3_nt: TGTGCCAGCAGTGAACTCGGTAGCGGGAATGATGAGCAGTTCTTC
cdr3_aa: CASSELGSGNDEQFF

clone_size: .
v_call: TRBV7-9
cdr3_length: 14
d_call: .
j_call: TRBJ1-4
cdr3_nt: TGTGCCAGCAGCTTGTCAGGGGTGGGTGAAAAACTGTTTTTT
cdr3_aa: CASSLSGVGEKLFF

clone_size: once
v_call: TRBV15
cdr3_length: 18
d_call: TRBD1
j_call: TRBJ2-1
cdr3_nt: TGTGCCACCAGCAGTCGCTACACCGGGACAGGGACATACAATGAGCAGTTCTTC
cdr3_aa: CATSSRYTGTGTYNEQFF

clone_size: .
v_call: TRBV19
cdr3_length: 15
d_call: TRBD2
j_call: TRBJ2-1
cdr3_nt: TGTGCCAGTAGTATTGGGGAGGGGACCGACAATGAGCAGTTCTTC
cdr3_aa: CASSIGEGTDNEQFF

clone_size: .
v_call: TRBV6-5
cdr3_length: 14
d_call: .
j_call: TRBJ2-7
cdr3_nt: TGTGCCAGCAGTTACGAGGGCCCCACCTACGAGCAGTACTTC
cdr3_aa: CASSYEGPTYEQYF

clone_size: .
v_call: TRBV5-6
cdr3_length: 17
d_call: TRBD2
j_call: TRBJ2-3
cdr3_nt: TGTGCCAGCAGCTTGGCCATTACTAGCGGGAGTGGAGATACGCAGTATTTT
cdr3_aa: CASSLAITSGSGDTQYF

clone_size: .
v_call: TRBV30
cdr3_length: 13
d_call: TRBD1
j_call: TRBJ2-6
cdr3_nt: TGTGCCTGGGACAGGGCTGGGGCCAACGTCCTGACTTTC
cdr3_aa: CAWDRAGANVLTF

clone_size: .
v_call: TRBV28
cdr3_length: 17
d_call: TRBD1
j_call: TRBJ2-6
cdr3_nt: TGTGCCACTCAGGACGGGACAGCGAGCTCTGGGGCCAACGTCCTGACTTTC
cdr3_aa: CATQDGTASSGANVLTF

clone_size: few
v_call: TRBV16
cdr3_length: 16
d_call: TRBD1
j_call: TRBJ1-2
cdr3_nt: TGTGCCAGCAGCCAATACGAGACAGGGCAGACCCATGGGTACACCTTC
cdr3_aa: CASSQYETGQTHGYTF

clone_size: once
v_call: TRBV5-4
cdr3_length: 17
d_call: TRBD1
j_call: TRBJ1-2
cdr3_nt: TGTGCCAGCAGCTTACCGTCCCGGACAGGGGGCGTTGGTGGCTACACCTTC
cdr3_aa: CASSLPSRTGGVGGYTF